What follows is one T cell receptor beta chain and its context. Its antigen specificity is not known. No base quality information exists; no much larger clone differs at one position. The record originates from a study of cytomegalovirus exposure and HLA in healthy donors (dated by TCRdb to about 2017). The study in broad terms: According to an earlier analysis of 587 of the donors, 150 million to 200 million T cells yielded approximately 120 million unique TCR beta sequences and approximately 280 Gb of sequence data. Roughly 310 gigabases of sequencing data and 80 million or so unique TCR sequences were included in an early release covering roughly 600 HLA-typed donors. Among the roughly 430 genotyped donors, approximately 82% belonged to the genetic ancestry cluster associated with self-reported Caucasian donors. The aim of the study was to test whether cataloging public T cell receptors could identify signatures of past pathogen exposure. Using immunosequencing, the study profiled T cell repertoires from around 680 subjects and related those repertoires to cytomegalovirus serostatus. Along with the approximately 670-subject first cohort, a separate validation cohort of over 90 different subjects was used. High-throughput TCR immunosequencing, statistical association of individual TCRs with disease status, and machine learning were combined to predict cytomegalovirus infection status. In a later analysis, previously published TCR beta repertoires from 550 to 750 donors were re-analyzed and high-resolution HLA genotyping was added so that TCR occurrence patterns could be studied. Rather than using new phenotypic data, the later analysis identified candidate immune exposures from TCR beta sequences and from how often those sequences occurred across donors. An earlier analysis of a few hundred of the donors applied high-throughput TCR beta sequencing to assess whether each TCR beta V gene segment acted as functional or pseudogenic. Alongside the repertoire data, information on donor age, sex, ethnicity and CMV serostatus was compiled. In a later genetic analysis, genome-wide SNP genotypes for about three fifths of the 666 donors were used, and that subset was treated as a discovery cohort. All discovery cohort repertoires had been generated using a single sequencing platform. HLA typing covered class I and class II loci at four-digit resolution. The number of donors typed differed by locus, with roughly 629-640 for A, B, C, DRB1 and DQB1, about 500 for DQA1, approximately 580 for DPA1, and around 450 for DPB1. About five DR-DQ haplotypes were handled as single units for association and clustering, since linkage in the cohort was strong. On average, 235,054 unique TCR beta nucleotide sequences were sequenced per donor among 300 to 500 genotyped donors of the cohort, with around 19% of those sequences being non-productive. The full study reports these points: An earlier analysis of around 600 of the donors showed that most TCR beta V segments appeared in productive rearrangements either about 90% or about 30% of the time, which broadly matched IMGT annotations. A few of the identified cytomegalovirus-associated TCR beta chains were confirmed in vitro to be specific for cytomegalovirus antigens. A cluster of highly shared sequence variants was judged likely to be a technical artifact of the sequencing pipeline. Across donors, most TCR sequences were observed very rarely, whereas some public TCRs were present in many individuals. An association between a missense DCLRE1C variant and V-gene and J-gene trimming of TCR beta chains was found in a later genetic analysis and replicated in an independent cohort. According to the authors, the approach could potentially be generalized to other disease states and immunological phenotypes. The classifier was reported to diagnose cytomegalovirus status with high specificity and sensitivity in both the original and validation cohorts. Most CMV-associated TCR beta chains appeared to be HLA-restricted in a later analysis, and the HLA associations seemed to be driven largely by CMV exposure. Immune exposure information for the cohort was limited to CMV serostatus. In a later genetic analysis, fewer N-insertions in productive TCRs were reported among donors in an Asian-associated ancestry cluster than the roughly 640-donor mean. Because counts were too low, about 18 rarely observed V segments, including chromosome 9 orphons, were left out of the earlier analysis of approximately 580 of the donors. A further reported finding was that TCR beta sequences accurately predicted the HLA-A and HLA-B alleles for most subjects in the first cohort. A later analysis associated around 16,000 TCR beta sequences with specific HLA alleles at a false discovery rate of 0.05. A later analysis found that TCR association rates varied across HLA loci, with DRB1 alleles showing the most associated TCRs and HLA-C alleles the fewest. Because the 87-base-pair reads could not distinguish some IMGT-functional V segments, including TRBV6-2 and TRBV6-3, those segments were excluded. The presence/absence analyses assumed that sequencing depth was roughly uniform across donors, and that assumption may not be true. The study listed 150 to 200 TCR beta chains as associated with cytomegalovirus. According to a later analysis, parvovirus B19, influenza, CMV and Epstein-Barr virus appeared linked to several top co-occurrence clusters. Strong co-occurrence of HLA alleles, especially DR and DQ, made assigning TCR associations to individual alleles difficult. Linkage disequilibrium might explain the correlated functional status among segregating V segments, but an unknown experimental factor could not be excluded. Compared with equally common non-associated chains, HLA-associated TCR beta chains in a later analysis were more clonally expanded and had lower generation probabilities. This cohort had only TCR beta chains sequenced, and the lack of alpha or paired-chain data limited which features could be detected. Because HLA typing was missing for some donors at each locus, association tests included only the typed subset.

The cohort consisted of 670 or so healthy bone marrow donors. All cohort members were sampled while nominally healthy, although unrecorded immune exposures were likely present. The donor tested CMV seronegative and was one of the 352 seronegative cohort members. Each donor provided a peripheral blood sample, and peripheral blood mononuclear cells were used for TCR beta sequencing. The Qiagen DNeasy Blood Extraction Kit was used to extract genomic DNA from the blood cell samples. Library method: the immunoSEQ multiplex PCR assay. For the multiplex PCR, a mixture combining 60 forward primers for TCR Vbeta segments and 13 reverse primers for TCR Jbeta segments was used. The CDR3 region of rearranged TCR beta genes was amplified from genomic DNA with a multiplex PCR assay. Amplified TCR beta libraries were sequenced as 87-base-pair reads on the Illumina HiSeq System. Concerning the study's data processing: A later analysis counted about 80 million unique TCR beta chains across the 600 to 850 repertoires, and some 11 million of these chains were shared by at least two donors. To remove PCR and sequencing errors, raw reads were error-corrected and collapsed into unique sequences using a nearest-neighbor algorithm that merged closely related sequences. To assign V, D and J gene segments, CDR3 sequences were aligned to IMGT reference sequences. Each retained sequence needed at least a six-nucleotide match to both a V gene segment and a J gene segment. A rearrangement was called productive if the CDR3 had no stop codons and remained in frame with V and J, and every other rearrangement was called non-productive. Following IMGT convention, CDR3 was defined as the stretch from the second conserved V-encoded cysteine to the conserved J-encoded phenylalanine. The earlier analysis of around 640 of the donors excluded sequences that lacked an unambiguous match to a single V gene segment. An earlier analysis of 587 of the donors classified V segments as functional when productive rearrangements were above 56.7% and as segregating when the standard deviation between donors was above 5%. A statistical classification framework was built to diagnose cytomegalovirus status from the catalog of TCR beta chain sequences. A later analysis assigned V and J genes by comparing TCR nucleotide sequences with IMGT/GENE-DB human TR gene sequences. Using the TCRdist pipeline, a later analysis assigned CDR3 sequences along with most-parsimonious VDJ recombination scenarios. In a later analysis, each TCR beta chain was defined by its CDR3 amino acid sequence together with its V-gene family, and reads lacking a unique V-gene family were excluded. As a way to deal with suspected cross-contamination and a sequencing artifact, a later analysis dropped over 550 nucleotide sequences that were highly shared and had low generation probability. In a later analysis, a clonal expansion index was calculated for each public chain from normalized within-repertoire ranks of inferred template counts. In a later analysis, generation probabilities were computed with a VDJ recombination model fitted to out-of-frame rearrangements, and the resulting probabilities were checked against IGoR. A later analysis scored TCR-TCR, TCR-HLA and TCR-CMV co-occurrence with hypergeometric tests, applying a repertoire-size bias correction to TCR pairs. To estimate false discovery rates, a later analysis permuted the HLA or CMV assignments 20 times. In a later analysis, co-occurring TCRs were grouped using DBSCAN, and TCRdist sequence similarity was added for clustering within HLA-allele-positive subsets. Co-occurrence clustering excluded repertoires with fewer than 30,000 or more than 120,000 public chains, plus five with anomalous nucleotide sharing. TCRdb re-hosts the immuneACCESS table, in-frame sequences only. Its copies lack some clones; in the studies checked, an unresolved V gene accounts for under half of them, and the cause for the rest is not known. V and J calls and clone size are copied from that table; D and trimming were computed from the DNA. The sample profile shows tens of thousands of clones; roughly four fifths of them were found once. The biggest ten clones account for 3.8% of the sample.

Taken from the germline V gene (reference sequence), the CDR1 and CDR2 loops are SEHNR and FQNEAQ. The CDR3 runs 13 residues from the cysteine to the phenylalanine. The retained sequence is limited to the CDR3, 39 bases, with the frame set at the first base. Trimming takes 7 bases off V and 3 bases off J; junction bases not matched to a gene: 5. The chain is encoded by TRBV7-9 joined to TRBJ1-1; the junction holds 7 bases that match TRBD1. The TCR sequence derives from a man aged 50-60 years in good health and CMV-seronegative. The sequencing sample was made of PBMCs. The DNA sequence is TGTGCCAGCACCAGGGGGGTACACACTGAAGCTTTCTTT. This yields the protein CASTRGVHTEAFF.